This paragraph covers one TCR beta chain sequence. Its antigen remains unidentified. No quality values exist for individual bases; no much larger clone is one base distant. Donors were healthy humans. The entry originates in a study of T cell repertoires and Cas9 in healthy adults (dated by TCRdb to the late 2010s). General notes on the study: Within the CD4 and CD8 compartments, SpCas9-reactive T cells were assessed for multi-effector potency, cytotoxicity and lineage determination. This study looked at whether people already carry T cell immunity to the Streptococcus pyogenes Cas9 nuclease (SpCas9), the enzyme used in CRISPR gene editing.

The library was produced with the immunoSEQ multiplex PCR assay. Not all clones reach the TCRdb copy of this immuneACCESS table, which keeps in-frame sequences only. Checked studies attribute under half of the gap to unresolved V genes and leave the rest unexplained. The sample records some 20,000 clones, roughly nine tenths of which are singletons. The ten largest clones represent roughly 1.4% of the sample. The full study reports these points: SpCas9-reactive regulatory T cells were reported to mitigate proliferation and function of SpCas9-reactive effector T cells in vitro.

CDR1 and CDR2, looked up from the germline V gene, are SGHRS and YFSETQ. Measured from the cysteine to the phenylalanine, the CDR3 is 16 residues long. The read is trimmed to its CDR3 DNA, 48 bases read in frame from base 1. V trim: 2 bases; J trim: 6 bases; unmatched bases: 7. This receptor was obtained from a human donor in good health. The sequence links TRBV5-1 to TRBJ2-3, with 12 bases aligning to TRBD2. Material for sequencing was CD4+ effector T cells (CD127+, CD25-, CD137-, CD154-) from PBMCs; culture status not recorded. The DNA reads TGCGCCAGCAGCTTAGGTGGACTAGCGGGGCCGGATACGCAGTATTTT. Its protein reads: CASSLGGLAGPDTQYF.